Listed here is a single T cell receptor beta chain. Germline and genes here are mouse. The read ends 4 residues early relative to the CDR3; the germline J gene fills the gap. Other nucleotide sequences in the sample specify the same CDR3. The source of the sample is a study of CD8+ T cells in alopecia areata. CDR3 length: 14 residues. Per the germline V gene, CDR1 is NNHDY and CDR2 is SYVADS. V dropped 4 bases and J dropped 3; count of bases not matched to a gene: 3. The authors sorted pooled cutaneous lymph node cells using CD4, CD8alpha, NKG2D, NKG2ACE and other markers. Reverse transcription of extracted RNA yielded cDNA, which provided the sequencing template. Profiled with immunoSEQ multiplex PCR; TCRdb holds only in-frame clones, not every one. Captured here are 250,000 or so clones, none seen once; the top ten comprise roughly 1.2%.

This TCR derives from a C3H/HeJ mouse with alopecia areata. The MHC haplotype recorded for the strain is H2-k. The V and J genes are TRBV13-3 and TRBJ1-2; 10 bases agree with TRBD1. The sequenced sample was CD4+ T cells sorted from a lymph node. The sequenced CDR3 bases are TGTGCCAGCAGTTGGGACAGGGGAGACTCC. Translation: CASSWDRGDS. The CDR3, in full, reads CASSWDRGDSDYTF.